The 24 T cell receptor beta chains below come from one sample, sequenced in a study of CD8+CD57+ T cells in acquired aplastic anemia. TCR beta VDJ and CDR3 profiles were obtained from a genomic DNA template. TCRdb used MiXCR to reprocess the reads, holding one entry per CDR3 protein. The sample has about 190,000 distinct CDR3 sequences; 64% are singletons. Sequences were obtained from sorted CD4+, CD8+, or CD8+CD57+ T cells (not recorded which) from PBMCs. The receptors come from a human donor with severe aplastic anemia or a healthy control (not recorded which).

A few counts support this clonotype. The chain couples TRBV5-6 to TRBJ2-5; D gene uncertain. This CDR3 is built from 13 residues. V shed 4 bases and J shed 1 base, with 8 bases lying between them. The germline V gene has CDR1 SGHDT and CDR2 YYEEEE. CDR3 in amino acids: CASSPITQETQYF. The CDR3 DNA reads as TGTGCCAGCAGCCCGATCACCCAAGAGACCCAGTACTTC.

The V gene is TRBV7-2, the J gene TRBJ2-1; 13 bases match TRBD2. The trim removed 3 bases at V and 12 bases at J, leaving 2 bases unmatched. CDR1 is SGHTA and CDR2 is FQGNSA in the germline V gene. The CDR3 contains 13 residues. The CDR3 DNA sequence: TGTGCCAGCAGCTTGGGACTAGCGGGGCCGCAGTTCTTC. Its protein is CASSLGLAGPQFF. Using reference TRBV7-2 and TRBJ2-1 for the parts outside the CDR3, the full variable domain is GAGVSQSPSNKVTEKGKDVELRCDPISGHTALYWYRQSLGQGLEFLIYFQGNSAPDKSGLPSDRFSAERTGGSVSTLTIQRTQQEDSAVYLCASSLGLAGPQFFGPGTRLTVL.

This CDR3 is CASSQSGDLYNSPLHF. CDR3 coding DNA: TGTGCCAGCAGCCAATCTGGGGATCTCTATAATTCACCCCTCCACTTT. The V call is TRBV4-2, the J call TRBJ1-6; no clear D gene. CDR1 and CDR2 (germline): LGHNA, YNFKEQ. The CDR3 sequence is 16 residues long. V shed 2 bases and J shed 3 bases, with 11 bases lying between them.

The CDR3 nucleotides read TGCAGTGCTAGAGTTGGCGGGGGGGCCAAGGATGAGCAGTTCTTC. This encodes CSARVGGGAKDEQFF. The V gene is TRBV20-1, the J gene TRBJ2-1; TRBD2 matches 9 bases. Germline V gene data show CDR1 as DFQATT and CDR2 as SNEGSKA (reference sequence). This CDR3 has 15 amino acids. The V gene end was trimmed by 1 base and the J gene end by 8 bases; junction bases not matched to a gene: 9.

This clonotype was picked up many times. The chain recombines TRBV7-2 with TRBJ2-1, with D uncertain. Germline V gene sequence: CDR1 SGHTA, CDR2 FQGNSA. CDR3 length: 16 amino acids. Trimming stripped 6 bases from V and 6 bases from J, with 21 bases between. CDR3 residues: CASRRSFVLVGNEQFF. The CDR3 bases are TGTGCCAGCAGGCGAAGCTTCGTACTTGTCGGCAATGAGCAGTTCTTC.

This clonotype came up many times. The chain is built from TRBV5-4 and TRBJ2-1; TRBD2 aligns across 16 bases. Per germline, CDR1 SGHNT and CDR2 YYREEE (reference sequence). With V trimmed by 3 bases and J by 1 base, 1 base remained unmatched. The CDR3 is 17 amino acids. CDR3 DNA sequence: TGTGCCAGCAGCTCGGGACTAGCGGGGGGGTCCTACAATGAGCAGTTCTTC. Its protein is CASSSGLAGGSYNEQFF.

This clonotype was detected ten times or more. J is TRBJ2-6 and V is TRBV9; D gene unclear. Germline lookup yields CDR1 SGDLS and CDR2 YYNGEE. This CDR3 spans 15 amino acids. Trimming removed 7 bases from V and 4 bases from J, with 15 bases in between. The CDR3 coding sequence is TGTGCCAGCCTAGGCTACAAGGGAGGGGCCAACGTCCTGACTTTC. Its protein product is CASLGYKGGANVLTF.

The J gene is TRBJ1-2, the V gene TRBV2, with D uncertain. The CDR3 runs to 12 residues. Germline loops: CDR1 SNHLY, CDR2 FYNNEI. The V and J ends lost 6 bases and 1 base respectively, with 6 bases between them. CDR3 loop: CASRQFNYGYTF. CDR3 nucleotide sequence: TGTGCCAGCAGACAGTTTAACTATGGCTACACCTTC.

The chain recombines TRBV4-1 with TRBJ2-1; 16 bases are a match to TRBD2. Per the germline V gene, CDR1 is MGHRA and CDR2 is YSYEKL. Trimming removed 3 bases from V and 6 bases from J; junction bases left unmatched: 2. This CDR3 has 16 amino acids. CDR3 in DNA: TGCGCCAGCAGCCACGGGACTAGCGGGGGGGTCAATGAGCAGTTCTTC. This gives the protein CASSHGTSGGVNEQFF.

The chain carries TRBV4-2 and TRBJ2-6; either TRBD1 or TRBD2 may supply D (5 bases each). V was pared by 0 bases and J by 3 bases, with 15 bases between. The CDR3 loop spans 18 amino acids. Germline V gene sequence: CDR1 LGHNA, CDR2 YNFKEQ. CDR3 sequence: CASSQEHRGEFGANVLTF. The CDR3, as DNA: TGTGCCAGCAGCCAAGAACATCGAGGGGAGTTTGGGGCCAACGTCCTGACTTTC.

For this clonotype: A junction end diverges from the germline sequence, so it may reflect a read error. V and J are TRBV12-3 or TRBV12-4 and TRBJ2-2, with D tentatively TRBD2 (6 bases). The CDR3 is 14 residues long. The CDR3 is CASSIGPNGGELFF. DNA of the CDR3: TGTGCCAGCAGTATTGGGCCAAATGGCGGGGAGCTGTTTTTC.

The chain couples TRBV7-9 to TRBJ1-2, with TRBD1 identical over 7 bases. V was clipped by 5 bases and J by 5 bases; unmatched bases: 5. The CDR3 has 13 residues. Germline V gene lookup returns CDR1 SEHNR and CDR2 FQNEAQ (reference sequence). The CDR3 bases are TGTGCCAGCAGCCCAGACAGGGATTATGGCTACACCTTC. This sequence encodes CASSPDRDYGYTF.

The chain recombines TRBV5-5 with TRBJ2-7, with 9 bases lining up with TRBD1. The CDR3 spans 16 residues. V lost 4 bases to trimming and J lost 6 bases; unmatched junction nucleotides: 14. Germline V gene sequence: CDR1 SGHKS, CDR2 YYEKEE (reference sequence). This CDR3 is CASSVHHRGLLGEQYF. CDR3 bases: TGTGCCAGCAGCGTGCACCACAGGGGGCTTCTTGGCGAGCAGTACTTC. The whole variable domain, remainder taken from reference TRBV5-5 and TRBJ2-7, is DAGVTQSPTHLIKTRGQQVTLRCSPISGHKSVSWYQQVLGQGPQFIFQYYEKEERGRGNFPDRFSARQFPNYSSELNVNALLLGDSALYLCASSVHHRGLLGEQYFGPGTRLTVT.

This rearrangement joins TRBV20-1 to TRBJ1-4; D remains unclear. Germline CDR1 DFQATT, CDR2 SNEGSKA (reference sequence). CDR3 length equals 14 residues. Trimming took 0 bases from V and 4 from J, leaving 9 bases between them. The CDR3 spells CSARDGRNNEKLFF. The CDR3 DNA reads as TGCAGTGCTAGAGATGGTAGGAATAATGAAAAACTGTTTTTT.

Only a few counts were recorded for this clonotype. This chain connects TRBV7-3 to TRBJ1-5; D remains ambiguous. This CDR3 contains 13 residues. Looked up from germline, CDR1 is SGHTA and CDR2 is FQGTGA. Trimming removed 2 bases from V and 3 bases from J, with 5 bases in between. This CDR3 is CASSLEYNQPQHF. The CDR3 DNA reads TGTGCCAGCAGCTTAGAGTACAATCAGCCCCAGCATTTT. The complete variable domain, with remaining parts taken from reference TRBV7-3 and TRBJ1-5, reads GAGVSQTPSNKVTEKGKYVELRCDPISGHTALYWYRQSLGQGPEFLIYFQGTGAADDSGLPNDRFFAVRPEGSVSTLKIQRTERGDSAVYLCASSLEYNQPQHFGDGTRLSIL.

The V and J genes are TRBV2 and TRBJ1-2, with 9 bases that match TRBD1. V dropped 8 bases and J dropped 11; count of bases not matched to a gene: 12. The CDR3 has 13 residues. Per the germline V gene, CDR1 is SNHLY and CDR2 is FYNNEI. The CDR3 sequence is CASCTTGGSSYTF. CDR3 sequence (DNA): TGTGCCAGCTGCACGACAGGGGGAAGTTCTTACACCTTC.

The chain couples TRBV20-1 to TRBJ2-3, with D perhaps TRBD1 (5 bases). V dropped 4 bases and J dropped 4 bases, with 24 bases sitting between them. Per the germline V gene, CDR1 is DFQATT and CDR2 is SNEGSKA (reference sequence). This CDR3 has 17 residues. The CDR3: CSAIPLVGKGSPDTQYF. Here the CDR3 DNA reads TGCAGTGCTATCCCTCTGGTGGGCAAGGGGTCCCCAGATACGCAGTATTTT.

This rearrangement joins TRBV19 to TRBJ1-6; D unclear. The CDR3 extends over 12 amino acids. Germline assignment: CDR1 LNHDA and CDR2 SQIVND (reference sequence). V was cut by 6 bases and J by 7 bases, with 7 bases left in between. The CDR3 here is CASSVQNSPLHF. In DNA form, the CDR3 reads TGTGCCAGTAGCGTTCAGAATTCACCCCTCCACTTT.

This chain joins TRBV10-3 and TRBJ1-3, with D uncertain. The CDR3 sequence is 16 residues long. CDR1 ENHRY and CDR2 SYGVKD come from the germline V gene. V lost 0 bases and J 1 base, leaving 10 bases between the germline ends. The CDR3 nucleotides read TGTGCCATCAGTGAGTCGACACTTCATTCTGGAAACACCATATATTTT. This codes for CAISESTLHSGNTIYF.

The V call is TRBV7-8, the J call TRBJ2-5; 7 nucleotides line up with TRBD1. Losses at the gene ends were 7 bases for V and 0 bases for J; bases not matched to a gene: 5. The CDR3 runs 14 residues. Germline CDR1 reads SGHVS; CDR2 reads FQNEAQ. CDR3 coding DNA: TGTGCCAGCAATTTCAGGGGGAACCAAGAGACCCAGTACTTC. Protein sequence: CASNFRGNQETQYF.

This clonotype was observed a few times. This chain joins TRBV20-1 and TRBJ2-7; TRBD2 is a possible D gene (6 bases). Trimming took off 3 bases at V and 6 bases at J, with 18 bases between the two ends. The CDR3 is 14 amino acids. Germline V gives CDR1 DFQATT, CDR2 SNEGSKA (reference sequence). The CDR3 nucleotides are TGCAGTGCTAGGGGCCGGGGGAGTCTCCGCGAGCAGTACTTC. Translating it yields CSARGRGSLREQYF.

This clonotype was recorded once. The germline gene is not matched at one end of the junction; a read error may be the cause. The gene calls are TRBV6-5 and TRBJ2-5; tentative D call: TRBD2 (5 bases). The CDR3 spans 15 residues. The germline V gene encodes CDR1 MNHEY and CDR2 SVGAGI. Here the CDR3 DNA reads TGTGCCAGCAGTGACTCCCCACTAGTCTTCGAGACCCAGTACTTC. Its translation: CASSDSPLVFETQYF.

The chain combines TRBV7-9 with TRBJ2-7; TRBD1 aligns across 10 bases. V was clipped by 5 bases and J by 4 bases; unmatched bases: 8. Germline V lookup: CDR1 SEHNR, CDR2 FQNEAQ (reference sequence). This CDR3 region has 15 residues. CDR3 nucleotide sequence: TGTGCCAGCAGCCCTCGGGACAGGGGTTTTTACGAGCAGTACTTC. Amino acids: CASSPRDRGFYEQYF.

This chain links TRBV2 with TRBJ2-5, with TRBD2 identical over 11 bases. The CDR3 loop spans 15 amino acids. V lost 5 bases to trimming and J lost 2 bases; unmatched junction nucleotides: 4. The germline gives CDR1 SNHLY, CDR2 FYNNEI. CDR3 loop: CASSQTSGVQETQYF. The CDR3 DNA follows: TGTGCCAGCAGTCAGACTAGCGGGGTACAAGAGACCCAGTACTTC.